A selection of T cell receptor beta chains follows, all from one sample in a study of T cells expressing NK-cell markers. No DNA is given; TCRdb re-called the 5' RACE reads and lists each CDR3 protein once. The table for this sample gives about 460,000 distinct CDR3 sequences. The sample taken for sequencing was blood T cells: a sorted CD56 or NKG2C T cell subset, CD4+ or CD8+ T cells, or bulk PBMC T cells (not recorded which). These receptors came from a woman in her 50s in good health. CDR3s include the opening cysteine and the closing phenylalanine or tryptophan.

V gene	J gene	CDR3 protein
TRBV7-9	TRBJ1-1	CASSSGRGKATEAFF
TRBV5-1	TRBJ1-2	CASTFQGNYGYTF
TRBV12-3/TRBV12-4	TRBJ2-1	CASSLYAGVSYNEQFF
TRBV21-1	TRBJ2-1	CASRDFTGAPYNEQFF
TRBV7-8	TRBJ2-7	CASSLFAPSVVSYEQYF
TRBV7-8	TRBJ2-1	CASSTNGFEQFF
TRBV7-2	TRBJ2-2	CASSHGAGGPSGELFF
TRBV15	TRBJ1-1	CATSRAKGGAVHYTEAFF
TRBV20-1	TRBJ1-2	CSARGGDYGYTF
TRBV30	TRBJ1-2	CASKVAGGYYGYTF
TRBV13	TRBJ1-1	CASSQPYRLAVSDTEAFF
TRBV12-3/TRBV12-4	TRBJ2-1	CASSPGGSFDEQFF
TRBV12-3/TRBV12-4	TRBJ2-1	CASWQGSLNEQFF
TRBV19	TRBJ2-2	CASFPLGVNTGELFF
TRBV20-1	TRBJ2-5	CSASGGTRVGRTQYF
TRBV29-1	TRBJ1-2	CSTGGRSNYGYTF
TRBV9	TRBJ1-5	CASSQGMGNQPQHF
TRBV9	TRBJ2-7	CASSVEAGGVYEQYF
TRBV3-1	TRBJ1-1	CASSQGGGKGEAFF
TRBV6-6	TRBJ2-7	CASVLVAGDGEQYF
TRBV4-2	TRBJ2-1	CASSQLGGTGPYNEQFF
TRBV5-1	TRBJ1-4	CATLGKEEKLFF
TRBV7-7	TRBJ2-1	CASSDSGRAVNEQFF
TRBV25-1	TRBJ2-5	CASSEYGTIQETQYF
TRBV4-1	TRBJ2-7	CASSQVAGGGYEQYF
TRBV5-4	TRBJ2-3	CASSYGPHTDTQYF
TRBV3-1	TRBJ1-2	CASSLWTGHGYTF
TRBV20-1	TRBJ1-1	CSAKEATGAFF
TRBV15	TRBJ2-1	CATSREETGSFEQFF
TRBV6-1	TRBJ2-3	CATLLAGGPDTQYF
TRBV5-1	TRBJ2-5	CASSFGGIRKETQYF
TRBV3-1	TRBJ2-5	CASSQSRGRRTEETQYF
TRBV2	TRBJ2-3	CASSTTSFTDTQYF
TRBV18	TRBJ2-1	CASSPLRFEQFF
TRBV19	TRBJ2-2	CASASGTSSGELFF
TRBV7-9	TRBJ2-5	CASSSNSGRQTDLETQYF
TRBV24-1	TRBJ2-1	CATSVSGRSEQFF
TRBV7-8	TRBJ2-2	CASSLVGGGSDTGELFF
TRBV4-2	TRBJ1-1	CASTENVAGEAFF
TRBV3-1	TRBJ2-7	CASSQGALAGIYEQYF
TRBV18	TRBJ2-1	CASSPGTSGDNEQFF
TRBV12-3/TRBV12-4	TRBJ2-1	CASSFSGGWDEQFF
TRBV19	TRBJ1-1	CASSIPSGGATEAFF
TRBV11-2	TRBJ2-7	CASSASGMYEQYF
TRBV10-3	TRBJ2-1	CAISESSYEQFF
TRBV4-1	TRBJ2-3	CASSQDWAQTSTDTQYF
TRBV12-3/TRBV12-4	TRBJ1-5	CASSRGGRGSNQPQHF
TRBV27	TRBJ2-7	CASSSLGTQFYEQYF
TRBV15	TRBJ1-1	CATSRLGGGNTEAFF
TRBV3-1	TRBJ2-5	CASSQYQREQQETQYF
TRBV25-1	TRBJ1-5	CASSTAGDNQPQHF
TRBV29-1	TRBJ2-4	CSGGQQNIQYF
TRBV5-1	TRBJ2-5	CASSLGRSETQYF
TRBV18	TRBJ2-5	CASSPIRTSGQETQYF
TRBV5-1	TRBJ2-5	CASSSGQGRETQYF
TRBV12-3/TRBV12-4	TRBJ2-1	CASSLVGQGLNEQFF
TRBV10-3	TRBJ2-7	CAISDSGIGYEQYF
TRBV27	TRBJ1-5	CASRTSGGVGNQPQHF
TRBV2	TRBJ2-5	CASSETSSPETQYF
TRBV12-3/TRBV12-4	TRBJ2-5	CASRGTETQYF